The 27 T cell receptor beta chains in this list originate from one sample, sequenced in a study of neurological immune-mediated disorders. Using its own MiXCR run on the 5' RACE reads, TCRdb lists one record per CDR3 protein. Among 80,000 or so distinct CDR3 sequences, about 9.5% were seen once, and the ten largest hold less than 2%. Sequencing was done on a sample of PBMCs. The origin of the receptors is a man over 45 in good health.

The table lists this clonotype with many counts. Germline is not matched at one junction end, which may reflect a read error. CDR3 region: CVSEVGSGSDTQYF. In DNA, the CDR3 is TGTGTCAGCGAGGTTGGTAGCGGGTCAGATACGCAGTATTTT. V and J are TRBV6-5 and TRBJ2-3, with TRBD2 identical over 7 bases. Looked up from germline, CDR1 is MNHEY and CDR2 is SVGAGI. The CDR3 covers 14 residues.

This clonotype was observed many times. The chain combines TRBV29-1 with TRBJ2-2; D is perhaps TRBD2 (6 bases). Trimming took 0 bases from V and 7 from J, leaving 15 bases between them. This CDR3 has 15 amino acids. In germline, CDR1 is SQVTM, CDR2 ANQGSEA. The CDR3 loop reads CSVEEGSGWGGELFF. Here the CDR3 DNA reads TGCAGCGTTGAAGAGGGGAGCGGGTGGGGCGGGGAGCTGTTTTTT.

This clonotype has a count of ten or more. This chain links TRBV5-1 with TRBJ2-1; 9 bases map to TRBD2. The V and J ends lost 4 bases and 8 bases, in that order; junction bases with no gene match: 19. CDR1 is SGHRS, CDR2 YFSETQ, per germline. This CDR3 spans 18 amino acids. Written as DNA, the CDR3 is TGCGCCAGCAGCCCAAGGGAACTAGCGGGTTACAGAAGGGATGAGCAGTTCTTC. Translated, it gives CASSPRELAGYRRDEQFF.

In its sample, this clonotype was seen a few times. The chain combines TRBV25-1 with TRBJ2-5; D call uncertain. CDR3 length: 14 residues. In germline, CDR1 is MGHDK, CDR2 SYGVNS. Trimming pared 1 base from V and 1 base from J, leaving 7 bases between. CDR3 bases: TGTGCCAGCAGTGAATTCAAGGCCCAAGAGACCCAGTACTTC. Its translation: CASSEFKAQETQYF.

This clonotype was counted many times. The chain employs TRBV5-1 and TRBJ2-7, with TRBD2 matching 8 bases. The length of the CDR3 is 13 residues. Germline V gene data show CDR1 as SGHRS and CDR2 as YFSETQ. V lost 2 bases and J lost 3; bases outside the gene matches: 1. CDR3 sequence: CASSFREGYEQYF. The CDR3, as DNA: TGCGCCAGCAGCTTTCGGGAGGGCTACGAGCAGTACTTC. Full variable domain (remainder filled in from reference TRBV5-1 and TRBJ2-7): KAGVTQTPRYLIKTRGQQVTLSCSPISGHRSVSWYQQTPGQGLQFLFEYFSETQRNKGNFPGRFSGRQFSNSRSEMNVSTLELGDSALYLCASSFREGYEQYFGPGTRLTVT.

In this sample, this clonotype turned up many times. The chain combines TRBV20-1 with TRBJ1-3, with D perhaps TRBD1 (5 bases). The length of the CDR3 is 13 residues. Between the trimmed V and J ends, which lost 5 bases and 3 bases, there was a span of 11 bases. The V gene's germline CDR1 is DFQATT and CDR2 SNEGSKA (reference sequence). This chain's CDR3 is CSAPERGGNTIYF. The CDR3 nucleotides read TGCAGTGCTCCCGAAAGGGGTGGAAACACCATATATTTT.

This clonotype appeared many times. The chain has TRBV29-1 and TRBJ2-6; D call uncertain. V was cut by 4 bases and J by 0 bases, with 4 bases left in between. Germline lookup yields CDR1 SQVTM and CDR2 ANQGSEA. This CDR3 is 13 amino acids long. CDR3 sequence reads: CSVGHSGANVLTF. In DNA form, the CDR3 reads TGCAGCGTTGGGCACTCTGGGGCCAACGTCCTGACTTTC.

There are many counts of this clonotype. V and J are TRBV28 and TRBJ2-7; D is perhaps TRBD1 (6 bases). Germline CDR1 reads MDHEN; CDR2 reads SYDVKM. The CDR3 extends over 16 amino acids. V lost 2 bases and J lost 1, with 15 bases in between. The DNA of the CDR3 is TGTGCCAGCAGTTTACCGCCCGACAGGACATCCTACGAGCAGTACTTC. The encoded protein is CASSLPPDRTSYEQYF. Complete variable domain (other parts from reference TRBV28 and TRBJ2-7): DVKVTQSSRYLVKRTGEKVFLECVQDMDHENMFWYRQDPGLGLRLIYFSYDVKMKEKGDIPEGYSVSREKKERFSLILESASTNQTSMYLCASSLPPDRTSYEQYFGPGTRLTVT.

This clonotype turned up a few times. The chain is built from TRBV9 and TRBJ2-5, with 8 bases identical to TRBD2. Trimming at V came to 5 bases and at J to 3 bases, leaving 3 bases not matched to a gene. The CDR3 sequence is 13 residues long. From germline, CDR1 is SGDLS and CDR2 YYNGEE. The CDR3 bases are TGTGCCAGCAGAGCGACTAGCGAAGAGACCCAGTACTTC. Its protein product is CASRATSEETQYF.

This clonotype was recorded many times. CDR3 coding DNA: TGTGCCATCCCCTTTTACGTTAACACCGGGGAGCTGTTTTTT. It codes for CAIPFYVNTGELFF. The chain employs TRBV11-2 and TRBJ2-2; no firm D call. The ends were cut back, 10 bases at V and 2 bases at J, with 14 bases in the middle. The CDR3 extends over 14 amino acids. CDR1 SGHAT and CDR2 FQNNGV come from the germline V gene.

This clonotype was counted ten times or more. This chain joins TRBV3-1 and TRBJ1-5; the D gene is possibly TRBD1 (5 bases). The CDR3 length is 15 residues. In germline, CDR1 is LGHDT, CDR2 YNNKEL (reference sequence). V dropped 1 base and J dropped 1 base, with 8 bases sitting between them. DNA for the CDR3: TGTGCCAGCAGCCAAGGGGGGTCGAGCAATCAGCCCCAGCATTTT. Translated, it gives CASSQGGSSNQPQHF.

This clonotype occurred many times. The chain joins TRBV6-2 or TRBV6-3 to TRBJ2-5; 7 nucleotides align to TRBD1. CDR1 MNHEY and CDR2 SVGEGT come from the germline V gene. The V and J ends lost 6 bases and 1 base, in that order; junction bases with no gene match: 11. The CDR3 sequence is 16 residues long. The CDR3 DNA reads TGTGCCAGCAGAAACCCTCGACAGGGTTCCCAAGAGACCCAGTACTTC. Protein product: CASRNPRQGSQETQYF.

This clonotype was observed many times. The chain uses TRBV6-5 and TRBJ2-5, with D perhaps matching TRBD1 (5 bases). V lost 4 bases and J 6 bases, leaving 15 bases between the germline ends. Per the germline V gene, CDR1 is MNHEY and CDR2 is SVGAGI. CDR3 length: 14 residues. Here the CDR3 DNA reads TGTGCCAGCAGTTCCTACGACAGTCGGAAGACCCAGTACTTC. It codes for CASSSYDSRKTQYF.

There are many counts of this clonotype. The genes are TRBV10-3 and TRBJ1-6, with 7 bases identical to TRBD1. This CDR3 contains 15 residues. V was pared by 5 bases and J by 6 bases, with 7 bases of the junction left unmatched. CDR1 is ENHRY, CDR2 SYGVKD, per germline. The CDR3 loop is CAISYGRDSNSPLHF. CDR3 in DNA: TGTGCCATCAGTTACGGCCGGGACAGTAATTCACCCCTCCACTTT.

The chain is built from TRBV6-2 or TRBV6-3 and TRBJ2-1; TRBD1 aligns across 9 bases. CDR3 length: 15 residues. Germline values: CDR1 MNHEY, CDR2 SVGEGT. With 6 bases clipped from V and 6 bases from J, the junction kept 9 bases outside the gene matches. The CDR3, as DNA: TGTGCCAGCAGCTACCGACAGGGGGTTTTCAATGAGCAGTTCTTC. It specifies CASSYRQGVFNEQFF.

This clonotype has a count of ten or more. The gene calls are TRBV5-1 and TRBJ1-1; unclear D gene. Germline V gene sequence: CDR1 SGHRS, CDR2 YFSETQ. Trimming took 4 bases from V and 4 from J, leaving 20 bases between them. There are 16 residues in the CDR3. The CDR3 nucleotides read TGCGCCAGCAGCCCGGACCAGTTTATGGTAGCCACTGAAGCTTTCTTT. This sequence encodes CASSPDQFMVATEAFF.

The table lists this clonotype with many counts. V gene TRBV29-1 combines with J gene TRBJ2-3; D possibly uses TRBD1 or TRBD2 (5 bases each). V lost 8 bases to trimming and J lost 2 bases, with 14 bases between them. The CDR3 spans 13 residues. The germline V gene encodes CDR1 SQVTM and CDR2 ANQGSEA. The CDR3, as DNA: TGCAGCTCGAGGGCAGGGAACACAGATACGCAGTATTTT. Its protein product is CSSRAGNTDTQYF.

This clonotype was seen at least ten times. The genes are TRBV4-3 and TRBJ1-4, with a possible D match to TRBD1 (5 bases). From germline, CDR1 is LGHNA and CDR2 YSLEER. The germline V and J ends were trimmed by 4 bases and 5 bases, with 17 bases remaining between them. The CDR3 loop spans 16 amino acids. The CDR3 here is CASSLFGGGENEKLFF. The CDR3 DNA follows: TGCGCCAGCAGCCTATTTGGGGGAGGTGAGAATGAAAAACTGTTTTTT.

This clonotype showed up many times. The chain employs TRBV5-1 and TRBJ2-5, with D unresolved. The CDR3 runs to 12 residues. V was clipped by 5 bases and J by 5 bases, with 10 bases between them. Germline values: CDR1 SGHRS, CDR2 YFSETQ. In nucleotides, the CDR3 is TGCGCCAGCAGAGAGTCCGCGGAGACCCAGTACTTC. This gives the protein CASRESAETQYF.

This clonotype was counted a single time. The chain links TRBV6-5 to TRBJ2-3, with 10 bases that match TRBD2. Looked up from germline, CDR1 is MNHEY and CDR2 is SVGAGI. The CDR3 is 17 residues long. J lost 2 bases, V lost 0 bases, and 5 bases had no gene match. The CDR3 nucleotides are TGTGCCAGCAGTTACTCCTGGCTAGCGGGGGCCACAGATACGCAGTATTTT. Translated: CASSYSWLAGATDTQYF.

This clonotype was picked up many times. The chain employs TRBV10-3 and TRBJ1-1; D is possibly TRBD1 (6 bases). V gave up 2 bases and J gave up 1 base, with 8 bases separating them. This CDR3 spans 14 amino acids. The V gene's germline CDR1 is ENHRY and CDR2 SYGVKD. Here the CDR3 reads CAISEQQGNTEAFF. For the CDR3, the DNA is TGTGCCATCAGTGAGCAACAGGGGAACACTGAAGCTTTCTTT.

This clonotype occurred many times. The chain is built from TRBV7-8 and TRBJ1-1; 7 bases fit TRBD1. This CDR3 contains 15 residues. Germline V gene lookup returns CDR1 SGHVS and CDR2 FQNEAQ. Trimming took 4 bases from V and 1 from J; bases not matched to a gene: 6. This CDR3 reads CASSSLGQANTEAFF. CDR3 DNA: TGTGCCAGCAGCTCCCTCGGACAGGCGAACACTGAAGCTTTCTTT.

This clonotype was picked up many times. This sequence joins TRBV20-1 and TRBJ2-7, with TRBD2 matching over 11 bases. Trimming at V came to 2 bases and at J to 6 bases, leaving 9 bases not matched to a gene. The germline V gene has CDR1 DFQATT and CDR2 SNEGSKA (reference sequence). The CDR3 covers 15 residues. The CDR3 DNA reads TGCAGTGCTAGAATAGCGGGGGGGCCCCCGGGCGAGCAGTACTTC. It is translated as CSARIAGGPPGEQYF.

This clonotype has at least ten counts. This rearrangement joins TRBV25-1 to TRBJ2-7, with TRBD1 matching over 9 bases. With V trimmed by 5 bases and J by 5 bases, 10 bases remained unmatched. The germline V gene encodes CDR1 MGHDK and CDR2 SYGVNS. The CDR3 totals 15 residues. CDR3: CASSRPGTGIHEQYF. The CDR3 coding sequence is TGTGCCAGCAGTCGACCGGGGACAGGGATCCACGAGCAGTACTTC.

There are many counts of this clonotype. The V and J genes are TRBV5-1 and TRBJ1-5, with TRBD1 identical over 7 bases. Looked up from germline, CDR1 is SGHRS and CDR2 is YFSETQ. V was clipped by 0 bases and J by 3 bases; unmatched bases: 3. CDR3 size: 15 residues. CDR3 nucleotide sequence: TGCGCCAGCAGCTTGGAGGGACAGCTCAATCAGCCCCAGCATTTT. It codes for CASSLEGQLNQPQHF.

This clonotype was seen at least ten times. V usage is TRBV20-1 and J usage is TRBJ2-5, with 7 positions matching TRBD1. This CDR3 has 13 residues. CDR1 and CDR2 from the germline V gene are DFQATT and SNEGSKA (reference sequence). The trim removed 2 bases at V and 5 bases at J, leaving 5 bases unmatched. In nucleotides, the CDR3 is TGCAGTGCTAGATTAGGGGGCATGGAGACCCAGTACTTC. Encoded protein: CSARLGGMETQYF.

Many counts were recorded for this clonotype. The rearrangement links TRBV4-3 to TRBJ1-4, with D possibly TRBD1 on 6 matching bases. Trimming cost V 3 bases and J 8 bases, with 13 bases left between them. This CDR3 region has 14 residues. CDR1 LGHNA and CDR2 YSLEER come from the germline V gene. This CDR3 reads CASSQQGLMEKLFF. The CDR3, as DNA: TGCGCCAGCAGCCAGCAGGGGCTCATGGAAAAACTGTTTTTT.